This T cell receptor (beta chain) was identified during a study of cytomegalovirus exposure and HLA in healthy donors. Study outcomes and limitations: The authors confirmed in vitro that a few CMV-associated chains were specific for CMV antigens. Previous analysis showed most TCR beta V segments were productive about 87% or about 30% of the time. In a later analysis, donors in an Asian-associated ancestry cluster reportedly had fewer N-insertions in productive TCRs than the cohort mean. CMV serostatus was the only immune exposure information that was available.

Concerning this clone itself: Its specificity is unknown.

This CDR3 spans 11 amino acids. The V gene's germline CDR1 is SNHLY and CDR2 FYNNEI. The V gene lost 5 bases and the J gene lost 4 bases, with 4 bases spanning the gap. The PCR used 60 Vbeta and 13 Jbeta primers. Sequenced by immunoSEQ multiplex PCR; TCRdb stores in-frame clones only, minus some. The sample records fewer than 250,000 clones, about 83% being singletons. The receptor was derived from a woman aged 45-59 years in good health and CMV-seropositive. Sequenced material: PBMCs. The chain links TRBV2 to TRBJ2-3; D is unresolved. CDR3 sequence reads: CASSPSDTQYF. Here the CDR3 DNA reads TGTGCCAGCAGTCCCTCAGATACGCAGTATTTT. The whole variable domain, filled in from reference TRBV2 and TRBJ2-3, reads EPEVTQTPSHQVTQMGQEVILRCVPISNHLYFYWYRQILGQKVEFLVSFYNNEISEKSEIFDDQFSVERPDGSNFTLKIRSTKLEDSAMYFCASSPSDTQYFGPGTRLTVL.